A selection of T cell receptor beta chains follows, all from one sample in a study of regulatory T cells in long-lasting Graves disease. TCRdb independently ran MiXCR on the multiplex PCR reads; one entry per CDR3 protein. Altogether approximately 500,000 distinct CDR3 sequences are present, roughly 21% being singletons, with the ten largest covering around 7%. The input for sequencing was peripheral blood mononuclear cells (PBMCs), taken when the disease was refractory, from a patient treated with antithyroid drugs. Every receptor here comes from a female donor with Graves disease. Each CDR3 is given with its conserved first and last residue. D genes are given only for firm matches. Only part of the rows carry a size: once, few, many, or a class if the clone is expanded.

TRBV6-2/TRBV6-3	many	-	TRBJ1-5	CASRRGAVSNQPQHF	TGTGCCAGCAGGAGAGGGGCTGTAAGCAATCAGCCCCAGCATTTT
TRBV28	many	-	TRBJ1-1	CASSPWDRRPVNTEAFF	TGTGCCAGCAGTCCTTGGGACCGCCGCCCGGTGAACACTGAAGCTTTCTTT
TRBV9	-	-	TRBJ2-7	CASSATGTTYEQYF	TGTGCCAGCAGCGCCACCGGGACAACCTACGAGCAGTACTTC
TRBV5-1	-	-	TRBJ2-7	CASSARQGGSYEQYF	TGCGCCAGCAGTGCAAGACAGGGAGGGTCCTACGAGCAGTACTTC
TRBV28	many	-	TRBJ2-7	CASSPGWGREQYF	TGTGCCAGCAGTCCCGGGTGGGGCCGCGAGCAGTACTTC
TRBV15	-	-	TRBJ1-1	CATSRDSLGLDAFF	TGTGCCACCAGCAGAGATTCGCTGGGTTTGGATGCTTTCTTT
TRBV20-1	many	-	TRBJ2-7	CSAGSASAGYEQYF	TGCAGTGCTGGCAGCGCTAGCGCGGGCTACGAGCAGTACTTC
TRBV15	-	-	TRBJ1-1	CATSRDSARKDTEAFF	TGTGCCACCAGCAGAGATTCTGCGAGGAAGGACACTGAAGCTTTCTTT
TRBV6-5	-	-	TRBJ2-3	CASSYQTGADTQYF	TGTGCCAGCAGTTATCAGACAGGTGCGGATACGCAGTATTTT
TRBV12-5	many	-	TRBJ1-2	CASGLGRGNTF	TGTGCTAGTGGTTTGGGTCGGGGGAATACCTTC
TRBV27	many	TRBD1	TRBJ1-1	CASSTLTGAGSEAFF	TGTGCCAGCAGCACCCTCACAGGGGCGGGGTCTGAAGCTTTCTTT
TRBV24-1	-	TRBD1	TRBJ1-4	CATRKHQGGEEKLFF	TGTGCCACCAGAAAGCATCAGGGGGGAGAAGAAAAACTGTTTTTT
TRBV28	many	-	TRBJ2-7	CASSFYSTYEQYF	TGTGCCAGCAGTTTCTACAGCACCTACGAGCAGTACTTC
TRBV28	many	-	TRBJ1-1	CASSLHRNTEAFF	TGTGCCAGCAGTTTACACAGGAACACTGAAGCTTTCTTT
TRBV7-2	many	TRBD2	TRBJ2-7	CASSFGLAGDYEQYF	TGTGCCAGCAGCTTCGGACTAGCGGGAGATTACGAGCAGTACTTC
TRBV20-1	-	-	TRBJ2-5	CSAPTRAQGGQYF	TGCAGTGCTCCGACTAGGGCACAAGGGGGCCAGTACTTC
TRBV27	few	TRBD1	TRBJ1-2	CASSEPGQGLGGYTF	TGTGCCAGCAGTGAACCGGGACAGGGCTTGGGCGGCTACACCTTC
TRBV13	-	-	TRBJ1-2	CASSLWDPNYGYTF	TGTGCCAGCAGCTTGTGGGACCCCAACTATGGCTACACCTTC
TRBV19	-	-	TRBJ1-1	CASSMLGLGNTEAFF	TGTGCCAGTAGTATGTTGGGGTTAGGAAACACTGAAGCTTTCTTT
TRBV7-2	few	-	TRBJ2-2	CASSLVRSAGELFF	TGTGCCAGCAGCTTAGTTCGCAGTGCCGGGGAGCTGTTTTTT
TRBV3-1	many	-	TRBJ2-7	CASSQGRRTYEQYF	TGTGCCAGCAGCCAAGGCCGCAGAACCTACGAGCAGTACTTC
TRBV28	many	-	TRBJ2-7	CASSFPRALGYEQYF	TGTGCCAGCAGTTTCCCCCGGGCATTGGGGTACGAGCAGTACTTC
TRBV2	many	TRBD2	TRBJ2-1	CASSTSGVREQFF	TGTGCCAGCAGTACTAGCGGGGTTCGCGAGCAGTTCTTC
TRBV29-1	many	-	TRBJ2-7	CSVARGLGHEQYF	TGCAGCGTTGCTCGGGGACTGGGACACGAGCAGTACTTC
TRBV28	many	-	TRBJ2-2	CASSSTPGREINTGELFF	TGTGCCAGCAGTTCGACCCCCGGGCGGGAAATTAACACCGGGGAGCTGTTTTTT
TRBV9	few	TRBD1	TRBJ2-5	CASSPNPGQGSLETQYF	TGTGCCAGCAGCCCGAACCCGGGACAGGGCTCTCTGGAGACCCAGTACTTC
TRBV3-1	-	-	TRBJ1-4	CASSQVSRAGEKLFF	TGTGCCAGCAGCCAAGTATCCAGGGCAGGGGAAAAACTGTTTTTT
TRBV7-2	many	-	TRBJ2-7	CASSSRVSGAPYEQYF	TGTGCCAGCAGCTCCCGAGTGAGCGGAGCTCCCTACGAGCAGTACTTC
TRBV20-1	many	TRBD1	TRBJ2-4	CSARDRTGVDKNIQYF	TGCAGTGCTAGAGATAGGACAGGGGTTGACAAAAACATTCAGTACTTC